The 22 T cell receptor beta chains below were found in one sample sequenced in a study of blood T cell repertoires in COVID-19 (dated by TCRdb to about 2020). Receptor libraries were prepared by the immunoSEQ multiplex PCR assay. What TCRdb holds here is the immuneACCESS table cut down to in-frame rearrangements. Part of the clones is not present; checked against another copy, under half of the missing clones reflect an unresolved V gene, and the others are unexplained. Recorded for this sample are 270,000 or so clones; more than 75% of them occurred a single time. The top ten clones comprise approximately 6.6% of the sample. The sequencing sample was made of PBMCs or T cells enriched from blood (not recorded which). The source is a woman aged 45-60 years who had been exposed to COVID-19.

The genes are TRBV2 and TRBJ1-6, with D possibly being TRBD1 (6 bases). The CDR3 consists of 14 residues. Germline values: CDR1 SNHLY, CDR2 FYNNEI. V lost 8 bases to trimming and J lost 6 bases, with 14 bases between them. Here the CDR3 reads CASGRVGANSPLHF. CDR3 DNA sequence: TGTGCCAGCGGGAGAGTGGGGGCTAATTCACCCCTCCACTTT.

DNA for the CDR3: TGTGCCAGCAGCTTAGCGCCCTTAAGACTTTACGAGCAGTACTTC. This codes for CASSLAPLRLYEQYF. V and J are TRBV7-6 and TRBJ2-7; unclear D gene. Germline assignment: CDR1 SGHVS and CDR2 FNYEAQ. Deletions cut 0 bases from V and 4 bases from J, with 13 bases between. The CDR3 is made up of 15 amino acids.

Written as DNA, the CDR3 is TGTGCCATCAGTTCGACTAGCGGGGGAGGCTACGAGCAGTACTTC. Amino acid sequence: CAISSTSGGGYEQYF. This chain links TRBV10-3 with TRBJ2-7; 12 bases are a match to TRBD2. After removal of 5 bases from V and 3 bases from J, the junction contained 5 bases not matched to a gene. CDR3 length equals 15 residues. Germline V gene lookup returns CDR1 ENHRY and CDR2 SYGVKD.

The CDR3 sequence: CSASRVDTEAFF. The CDR3 coding sequence is TGCAGTGCTAGTCGAGTTGACACTGAAGCTTTCTTT. This chain connects TRBV20-1 to TRBJ1-1; D is uncertain. The germline V and J ends were trimmed by 3 bases and 3 bases, with 8 bases remaining between them. The V gene's germline CDR1 is DFQATT and CDR2 SNEGSKA (reference sequence). This CDR3 is built from 12 residues.

This chain uses TRBV4-3 with TRBJ2-7, with D unclear. The germline CDR1 and CDR2 sequences are LGHNA and YSLEER. V was trimmed by 4 bases and J by 4 bases, leaving 14 bases between them. CDR3 length equals 14 residues. The chain's CDR3 is CASSRTLGPYEQYF. The CDR3 coding sequence is TGCGCCAGCAGCCGCACTCTTGGGCCTTACGAGCAGTACTTC.

The rearrangement uses TRBV5-6 and TRBJ1-4, with D maybe TRBD1 (6 bases). The germline gives CDR1 SGHDT, CDR2 YYEEEE. This CDR3 has 15 residues. Trimming cost V 3 bases and J 0 bases, with 9 bases left between them. CDR3 DNA: TGTGCCAGCAGCTCTAGGACAGCAACTAATGAAAAACTGTTTTTT. It translates to CASSSRTATNEKLFF.

This clone was seen a single time. V and J are TRBV29-1 and TRBJ1-1; 9 bases are shared with TRBD1. The CDR3 length is 12 residues. CDR1 and CDR2 (germline): SQVTM, ANQGSEA. The V and J ends lost 5 bases and 4 bases, in that order; junction bases with no gene match: 2. The CDR3 DNA follows: TGCAGCGTTTTGGACAGGGGCACTGAAGCTTTCTTT. Translated, it gives CSVLDRGTEAFF. Based on the CDR3 plus reference TRBV29-1 and TRBJ1-1, the full variable domain is SAVISQKPSRDICQRGTSLTIQCQVDSQVTMMFWYRQQPGQSLTLIATANQGSEATYESGFVIDKFPISRPNLTFSTLTVSNMSPEDSSIYLCSVLDRGTEAFFGQGTRLTVV.

The rearrangement uses TRBV5-1 and TRBJ2-3; the match to TRBD2 covers 15 bases. Germline V gene data show CDR1 as SGHRS and CDR2 as YFSETQ. V dropped 0 bases and J dropped 4; count of bases not matched to a gene: 9. The CDR3 sequence is 19 residues long. This CDR3 is CASSLGTSGGASFPDTQYF. The CDR3 nucleotides read TGCGCCAGCAGCTTGGGGACTAGCGGGGGGGCCTCTTTCCCAGATACGCAGTATTTT.

A word on this clone: Other nucleotide sequences in the sample specify the same CDR3. The V and J genes are TRBV3-1 (or the pseudogene TRBV3-2) and TRBJ1-1; no clear D. V dropped 1 base and J dropped 4 bases, with 4 bases sitting between them. The CDR3 extends over 12 amino acids. Germline loops: CDR1 LGHDT, CDR2 YNNKEL (reference sequence). The DNA for the CDR3 is TGTGCCAGCAGCCAAGGAGGCACTGAAGCTTTCTTT. Translating gives CASSQGGTEAFF.

The chain has TRBV19 and TRBJ2-5; 11 nucleotides line up with TRBD2. The junction had 8 bases not matched to a gene; V was cut back by 3 bases and J by 5 bases. CDR3 length: 16 amino acids. The germline CDR1 and CDR2 sequences are LNHDA and SQIVND (reference sequence). This chain's CDR3 is CASSMSRASGGETQYF. The CDR3, as DNA: TGTGCCAGTAGTATGTCGCGGGCTAGCGGGGGGGAGACCCAGTACTTC.

This chain joins TRBV5-1 and TRBJ2-3; 8 bases fit TRBD2. Germline assignment: CDR1 SGHRS and CDR2 YFSETQ. After removal of 2 bases from V and 2 bases from J, the junction contained 4 bases not matched to a gene. The CDR3 runs 15 residues. CDR3 coding DNA: TGCGCCAGCAGCTTACTAGCGGAAAACACAGATACGCAGTATTTT. Protein: CASSLLAENTDTQYF.

The chain combines TRBV3-1 (or the pseudogene TRBV3-2) with TRBJ1-2; no reliable D call. Looked up from germline, CDR1 is LGHDT and CDR2 is YNNKEL (reference sequence). V lost 0 bases and J lost 4, with 12 bases in between. This CDR3 spans 15 amino acids. The CDR3 sequence: CASSQDRRGSYGYTF. The DNA of the CDR3 is TGTGCCAGCAGCCAAGACCGTAGAGGCTCCTATGGCTACACCTTC.

The chain joins TRBV14 to TRBJ1-1; possibly TRBD1 for D (6 bases). The CDR3 is 12 residues long. The germline gives CDR1 SGHDN, CDR2 FVKESK. Trimming pared 4 bases from V and 9 bases from J, leaving 12 bases between. The CDR3 region is CASSLGTKKAFF. CDR3 DNA: TGTGCCAGCAGCCTTGGGACAAAGAAAGCTTTCTTT.

The chain combines TRBV28 with TRBJ2-5; 8 nucleotides agree with TRBD1. The CDR3 loop spans 16 amino acids. CDR1 MDHEN and CDR2 SYDVKM come from the germline V gene. V lost 6 bases and J lost 2; bases outside the gene matches: 11. The CDR3 coding sequence is TGTGCCAGCAGCAATCATAACCGGGACAGGCAAGAGACCCAGTACTTC. It translates to CASSNHNRDRQETQYF.

This chain joins TRBV5-1 and TRBJ2-1, with D uncertain. CDR1 is SGHRS and CDR2 is YFSETQ in the germline V gene. Trimming took off 6 bases at V and 0 bases at J, with 16 bases between the two ends. The CDR3 runs 16 residues. CDR3 DNA sequence: TGCGCCAGCACCCTATACGGAGTCAGCTCCTACAATGAGCAGTTCTTC. This codes for CASTLYGVSSYNEQFF.

The V call is TRBV19, the J call TRBJ1-5; D is uncertain. The length of the CDR3 is 13 residues. Germline V gene lookup returns CDR1 LNHDA and CDR2 SQIVND (reference sequence). V lost 1 base, J lost 4 bases, and 5 bases lay in between. DNA for the CDR3: TGTGCCAGTAGTATAGCCCGTAATCAGCCCCAGCATTTT. The encoded protein is CASSIARNQPQHF.

About this clone: Different DNA sequences within this sample yield the same CDR3. J is TRBJ1-1 and V is TRBV28; D call uncertain. Trimming removed 6 bases from V and 1 base from J, with 9 bases in between. Germline loops: CDR1 MDHEN, CDR2 SYDVKM. CDR3 length: 13 amino acids. The CDR3 coding sequence is TGTGCCAGCAGACGGAGCAGGAACACTGAAGCTTTCTTT. Translating gives CASRRSRNTEAFF. The variable domain in full, with the rest retrieved from reference TRBV28 and TRBJ1-1, is DVKVTQSSRYLVKRTGEKVFLECVQDMDHENMFWYRQDPGLGLRLIYFSYDVKMKEKGDIPEGYSVSREKKERFSLILESASTNQTSMYLCASRRSRNTEAFFGQGTRLTVV.

This clone was picked up one time. This sequence joins TRBV12-3 or TRBV12-4 and TRBJ1-1; unclear D gene. The length of the CDR3 is 12 residues. V was pared by 3 bases and J by 7 bases, with 9 bases between. The CDR3 here is CASSLFGDEAFF. The CDR3 DNA reads as TGTGCCAGCAGTTTGTTCGGTGATGAAGCTTTCTTT.

The rearrangement uses TRBV29-1 and TRBJ1-2, with D tentatively TRBD1 (6 bases). V was clipped by 7 bases and J by 8 bases, with 20 bases between them. Germline CDR1 and CDR2: SQVTM and ANQGSEA. The CDR3 runs 13 residues. CDR3 DNA sequence: TGCAGCGCCGACCGGGGGGCAGACGGGGGCTACACCTTC. Amino acid sequence: CSADRGADGGYTF.

This sequence joins TRBV14 and TRBJ2-2; possible D gene TRBD2, 5 bases. The CDR3 sequence is 16 residues long. Germline V CDR1 and CDR2: SGHDN, FVKESK. Trimming removed 5 bases at V and 1 base at J, with 14 bases between. The CDR3 protein is CASSINRGWNTGELFF. CDR3 nucleotides: TGTGCCAGCAGCATAAACAGAGGGTGGAACACCGGGGAGCTGTTTTTT.

The sample holds one count of this clone. The chain couples TRBV19 to TRBJ2-3; 12 bases line up with TRBD1. Per germline, CDR1 LNHDA and CDR2 SQIVND (reference sequence). The trim removed 5 bases at V and 4 bases at J, leaving 10 bases unmatched. There are 17 residues in the CDR3. The CDR3 reads CASSGDRGQGAADTQYF. CDR3 bases: TGTGCCAGTAGTGGGGACCGGGGACAGGGGGCGGCAGATACGCAGTATTTT.

This chain connects TRBV14 to TRBJ1-1; possible D gene TRBD1, 5 bases. The CDR3 length is 15 residues. Germline V CDR1 and CDR2: SGHDN, FVKESK. V was trimmed by 2 bases and J by 5 bases, leaving 15 bases between them. CDR3 amino acids: CASSQSRQGWTEAFF. Here the CDR3 DNA reads TGTGCCAGCAGCCAAAGCCGCCAGGGATGGACTGAAGCTTTCTTT.